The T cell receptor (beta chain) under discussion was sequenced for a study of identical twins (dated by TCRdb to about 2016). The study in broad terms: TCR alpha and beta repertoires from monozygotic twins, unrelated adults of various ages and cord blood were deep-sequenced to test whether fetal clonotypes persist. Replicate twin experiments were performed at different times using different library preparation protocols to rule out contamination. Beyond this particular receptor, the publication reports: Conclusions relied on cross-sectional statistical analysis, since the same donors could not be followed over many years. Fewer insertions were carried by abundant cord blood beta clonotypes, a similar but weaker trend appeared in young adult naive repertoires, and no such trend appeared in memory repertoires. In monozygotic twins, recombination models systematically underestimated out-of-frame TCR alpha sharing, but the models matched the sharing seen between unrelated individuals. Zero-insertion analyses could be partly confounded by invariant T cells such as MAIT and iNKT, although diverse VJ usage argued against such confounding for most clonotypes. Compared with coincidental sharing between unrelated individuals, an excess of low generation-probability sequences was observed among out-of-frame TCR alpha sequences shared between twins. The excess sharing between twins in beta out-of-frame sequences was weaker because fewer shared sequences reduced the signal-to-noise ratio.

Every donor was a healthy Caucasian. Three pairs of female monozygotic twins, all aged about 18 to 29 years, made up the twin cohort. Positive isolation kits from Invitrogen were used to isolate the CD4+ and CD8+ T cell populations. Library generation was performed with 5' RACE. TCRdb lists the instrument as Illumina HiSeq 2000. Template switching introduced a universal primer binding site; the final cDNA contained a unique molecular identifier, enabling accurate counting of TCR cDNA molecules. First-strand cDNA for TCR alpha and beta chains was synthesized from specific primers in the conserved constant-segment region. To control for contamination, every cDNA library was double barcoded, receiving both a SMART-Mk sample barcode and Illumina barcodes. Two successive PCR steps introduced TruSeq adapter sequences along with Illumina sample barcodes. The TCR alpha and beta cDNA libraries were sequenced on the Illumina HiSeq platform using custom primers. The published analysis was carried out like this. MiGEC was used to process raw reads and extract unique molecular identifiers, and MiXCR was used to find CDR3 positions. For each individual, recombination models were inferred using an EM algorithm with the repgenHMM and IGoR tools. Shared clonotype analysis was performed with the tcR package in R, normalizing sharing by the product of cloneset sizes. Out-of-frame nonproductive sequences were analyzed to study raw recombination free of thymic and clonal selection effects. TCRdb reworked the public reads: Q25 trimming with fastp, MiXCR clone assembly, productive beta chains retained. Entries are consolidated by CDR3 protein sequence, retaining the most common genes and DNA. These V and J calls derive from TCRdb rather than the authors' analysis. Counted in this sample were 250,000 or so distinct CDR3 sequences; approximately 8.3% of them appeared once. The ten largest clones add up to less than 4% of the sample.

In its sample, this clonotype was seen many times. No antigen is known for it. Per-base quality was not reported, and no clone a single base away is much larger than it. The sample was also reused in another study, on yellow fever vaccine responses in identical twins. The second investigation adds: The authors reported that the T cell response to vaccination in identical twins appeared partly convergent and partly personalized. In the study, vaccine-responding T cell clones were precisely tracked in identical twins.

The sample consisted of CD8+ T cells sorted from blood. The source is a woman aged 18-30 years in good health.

The sequenced DNA is TGTGCCAGCAGCCCATTGGAGCGCACAGATACGCAGTATTTT. Its amino acids are CASSPLERTDTQYF. The chain couples TRBV12-3 or TRBV12-4 to TRBJ2-3, with the D segment identity uncertain. Taken from cysteine to phenylalanine, the CDR3 has 14 residues. The CDR3 DNA has 42 bases and is translated from base 1. V is cut by 6 bases and J by 1 base, and the space between the germline ends is 11 bases.